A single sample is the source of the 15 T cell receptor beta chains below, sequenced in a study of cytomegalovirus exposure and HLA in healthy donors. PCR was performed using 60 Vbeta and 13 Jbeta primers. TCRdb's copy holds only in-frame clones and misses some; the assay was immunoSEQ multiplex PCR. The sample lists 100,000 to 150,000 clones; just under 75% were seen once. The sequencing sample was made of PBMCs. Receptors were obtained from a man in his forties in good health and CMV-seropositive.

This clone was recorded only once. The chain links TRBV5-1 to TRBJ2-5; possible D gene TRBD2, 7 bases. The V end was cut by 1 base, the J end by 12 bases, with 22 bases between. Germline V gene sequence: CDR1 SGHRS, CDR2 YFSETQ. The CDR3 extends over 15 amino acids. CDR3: CASSLTWGGGQGEYF. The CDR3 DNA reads TGCGCCAGCAGCTTGACGTGGGGGGGCGGGCAAGGCGAGTACTTC.

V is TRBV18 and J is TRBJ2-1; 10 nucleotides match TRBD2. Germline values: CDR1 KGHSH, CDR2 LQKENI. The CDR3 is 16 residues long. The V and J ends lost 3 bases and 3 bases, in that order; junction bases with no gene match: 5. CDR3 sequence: CASSPTSGILYNEQFF. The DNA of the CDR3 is TGTGCCAGCTCACCTACTAGCGGGATCCTCTACAATGAGCAGTTCTTC.

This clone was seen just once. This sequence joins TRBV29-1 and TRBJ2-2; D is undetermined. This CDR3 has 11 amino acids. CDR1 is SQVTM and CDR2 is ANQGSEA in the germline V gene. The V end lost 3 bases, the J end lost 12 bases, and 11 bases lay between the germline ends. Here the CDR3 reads CSVDLKLKLFF. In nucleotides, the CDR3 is TGCAGCGTTGATCTAAAGTTAAAGCTGTTTTTT.

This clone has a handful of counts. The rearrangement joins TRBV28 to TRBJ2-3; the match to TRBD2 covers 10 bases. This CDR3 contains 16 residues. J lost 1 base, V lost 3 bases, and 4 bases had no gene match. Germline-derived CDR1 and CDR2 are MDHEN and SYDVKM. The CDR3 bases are TGTGCCAGCAGTTTCCCAGCGGGAGGGCGCACAGATACGCAGTATTTT. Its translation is CASSFPAGGRTDTQYF.

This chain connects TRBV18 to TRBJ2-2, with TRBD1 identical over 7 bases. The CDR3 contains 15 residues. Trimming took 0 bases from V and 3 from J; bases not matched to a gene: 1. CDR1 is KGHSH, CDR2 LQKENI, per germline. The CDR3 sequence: CASSPPGQDTGELFF. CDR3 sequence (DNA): TGTGCCAGCTCACCACCAGGACAGGACACCGGGGAGCTGTTTTTT.

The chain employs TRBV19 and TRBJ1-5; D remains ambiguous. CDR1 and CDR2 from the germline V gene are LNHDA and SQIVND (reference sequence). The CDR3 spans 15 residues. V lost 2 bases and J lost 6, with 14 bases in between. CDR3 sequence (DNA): TGTGCCAGTAGTATAAATTCGGGGTTGGGTCAGCCCCAGCATTTT. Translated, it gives CASSINSGLGQPQHF.

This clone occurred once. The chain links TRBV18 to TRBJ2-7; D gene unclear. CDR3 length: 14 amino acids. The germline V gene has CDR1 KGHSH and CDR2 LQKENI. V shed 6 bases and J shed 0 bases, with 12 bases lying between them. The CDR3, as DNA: TGTGCCAGCTCCAGTGATCCGTTCTCCTACGAGCAGTACTTC. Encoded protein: CASSSDPFSYEQYF. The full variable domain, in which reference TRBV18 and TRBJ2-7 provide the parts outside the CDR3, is NAGVMQNPRHLVRRRGQEARLRCSPMKGHSHVYWYRQLPEEGLKFMVYLQKENIIDESGMPKERFSAEFPKEGPSILRIQQVVRGDSAAYFCASSSDPFSYEQYFGPGTRLTVT.

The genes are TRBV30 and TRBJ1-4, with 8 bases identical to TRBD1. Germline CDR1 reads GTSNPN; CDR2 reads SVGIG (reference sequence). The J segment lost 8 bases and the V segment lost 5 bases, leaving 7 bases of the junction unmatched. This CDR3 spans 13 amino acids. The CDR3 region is CAWAGTGGEKLFF. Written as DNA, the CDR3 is TGTGCCTGGGCCGGGACAGGTGGGGAAAAACTGTTTTTT.

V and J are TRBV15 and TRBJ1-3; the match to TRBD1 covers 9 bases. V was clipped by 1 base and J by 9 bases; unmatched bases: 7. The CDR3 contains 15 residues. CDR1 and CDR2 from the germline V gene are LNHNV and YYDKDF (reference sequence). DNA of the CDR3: TGTGCCACCAGCAGAGGAGAACAGGGGGCAAGCACCATATATTTT. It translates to CATSRGEQGASTIYF.

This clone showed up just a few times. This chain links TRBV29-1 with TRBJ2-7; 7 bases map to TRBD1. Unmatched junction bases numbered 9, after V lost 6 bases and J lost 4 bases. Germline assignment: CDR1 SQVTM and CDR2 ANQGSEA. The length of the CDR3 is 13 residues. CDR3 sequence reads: CSVRDSRTYEQYF. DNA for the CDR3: TGCAGCGTAAGGGACAGTCGGACGTACGAGCAGTACTTC.

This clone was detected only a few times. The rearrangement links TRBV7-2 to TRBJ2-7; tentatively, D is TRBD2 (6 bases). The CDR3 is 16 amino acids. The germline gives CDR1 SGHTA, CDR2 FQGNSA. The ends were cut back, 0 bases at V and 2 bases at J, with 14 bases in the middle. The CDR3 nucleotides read TGTGCCAGCAGCTTAGCGGGGGGAGTCCCGGCCTACGAGCAGTACTTC. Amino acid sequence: CASSLAGGVPAYEQYF.

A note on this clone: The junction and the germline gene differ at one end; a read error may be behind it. The CDR3 reads CASSLATGKMVIF. For the CDR3, the DNA is TGTGCCAGCAGTTTAGCGACAGGGAAGATGGTGATCTTT. The chain combines TRBV27 with TRBJ1-1; 7 nucleotides agree with TRBD1. Germline values: CDR1 MNHEY, CDR2 SMNVEV (reference sequence). The CDR3 consists of 13 residues.

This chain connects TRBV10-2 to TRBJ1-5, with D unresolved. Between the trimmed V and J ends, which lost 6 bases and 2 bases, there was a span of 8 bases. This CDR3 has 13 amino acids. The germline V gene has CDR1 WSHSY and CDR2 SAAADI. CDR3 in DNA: TGCGCCAGCAGCCCCTCCGGCAATCAGCCCCAGCATTTT. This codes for CASSPSGNQPQHF.

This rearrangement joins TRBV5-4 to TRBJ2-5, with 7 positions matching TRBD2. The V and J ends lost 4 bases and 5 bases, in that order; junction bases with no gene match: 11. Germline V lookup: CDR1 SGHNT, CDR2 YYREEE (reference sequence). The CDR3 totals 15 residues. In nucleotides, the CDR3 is TGTGCCAGCAGCCGGGCGGGGAGGGATCGGGAGACCCAGTACTTC. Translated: CASSRAGRDRETQYF.

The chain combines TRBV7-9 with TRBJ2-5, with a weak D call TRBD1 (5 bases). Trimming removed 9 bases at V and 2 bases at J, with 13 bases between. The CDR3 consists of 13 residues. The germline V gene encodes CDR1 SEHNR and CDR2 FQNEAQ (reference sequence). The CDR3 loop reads CASGIGAQETQYF. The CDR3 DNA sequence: TGTGCCAGTGGGATAGGGGCACAAGAGACCCAGTACTTC. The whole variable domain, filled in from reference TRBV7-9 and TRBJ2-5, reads DTGVSQNPRHKITKRGQNVTFRCDPISEHNRLYWYRQTLGQGPEFLTYFQNEAQLEKSRLLSDRFSAERPKGSFSTLEIQRTEQGDSAMYLCASGIGAQETQYFGPGTRLLVL.